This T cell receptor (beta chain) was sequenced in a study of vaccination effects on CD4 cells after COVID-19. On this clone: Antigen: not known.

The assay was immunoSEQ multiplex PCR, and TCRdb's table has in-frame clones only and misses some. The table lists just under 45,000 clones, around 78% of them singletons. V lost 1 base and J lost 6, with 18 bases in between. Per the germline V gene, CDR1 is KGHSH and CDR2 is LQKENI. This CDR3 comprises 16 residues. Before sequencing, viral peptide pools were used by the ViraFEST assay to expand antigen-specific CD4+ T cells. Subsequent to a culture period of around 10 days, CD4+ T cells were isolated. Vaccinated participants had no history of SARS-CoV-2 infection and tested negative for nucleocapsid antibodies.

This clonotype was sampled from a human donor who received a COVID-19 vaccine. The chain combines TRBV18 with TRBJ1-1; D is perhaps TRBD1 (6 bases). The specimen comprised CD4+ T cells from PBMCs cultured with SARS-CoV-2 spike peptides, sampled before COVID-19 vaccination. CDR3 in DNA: TGTGCCAGCTCACCACGACTTTCGGGGGCGATCGCTGAAGCTTTCTTT. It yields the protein CASSPRLSGAIAEAFF.